A single sample gave rise to the 10 T cell receptor beta chains below, sequenced in a study of T-cell reconstitution after alpha-beta-depleted transplantation in children. During its preparation, the TCRbeta library received unique molecular identifiers. TCRdb analysed the PCR reads with MiXCR anew, one entry per CDR3 protein. The repertoire holds a few hundred thousand distinct CDR3 sequences, more than 10% seen once, with about 3.9% in the top ten. Source: PBMCs, taken from the stem cell graft. The receptors were gathered from a human donor who donated a stem cell graft to a child with Fanconi anemia.

This clonotype was picked up a small number of times. The chain combines TRBV27 with TRBJ1-4; D gene unclear. CDR1 is MNHEY, CDR2 SMNVEV, per germline (reference sequence). This CDR3 has 13 residues. Deletions cut 3 bases from V and 6 bases from J, with 8 bases between. CDR3 sequence (DNA): TGTGCCAGCAGTTTCGGGCTATATGAAAAACTGTTTTTT. As protein: CASSFGLYEKLFF.

V usage is TRBV12-3 or TRBV12-4 and J usage is TRBJ2-7; weak D call: TRBD1 (5 bases). V lost 6 bases and J 2 bases, leaving 20 bases between the germline ends. The CDR3 has 16 residues. CDR3 nucleotides: TGTGCCAGCAGCCCCCCGGCCCCAGGGATAACCTACGAGCAGTACTTC. Translating it yields CASSPPAPGITYEQYF.

This clonotype has at least ten counts. This chain connects TRBV14 to TRBJ2-1, with D possibly matching TRBD1 (6 bases). This CDR3 comprises 14 residues. Trimming stripped 0 bases from V and 9 bases from J, with 12 bases between. The germline V gene has CDR1 SGHDN and CDR2 FVKESK. The CDR3 sequence: CASSQDQGLGEQFF. The CDR3 nucleotides read TGTGCCAGCAGCCAAGATCAGGGGCTGGGTGAGCAGTTCTTC.

This clonotype was found many times. The rearrangement uses TRBV20-1 and TRBJ1-2; 7 bases match TRBD1. This CDR3 is 14 amino acids long. Germline lookup yields CDR1 DFQATT and CDR2 SNEGSKA (reference sequence). Losses at the gene ends were 2 bases for V and 12 bases for J; bases not matched to a gene: 15. CDR3 sequence: CSARTFDRVSFHTF. The CDR3 DNA sequence: TGCAGTGCTAGAACTTTCGACAGGGTTAGTTTCCACACCTTC.

The gene calls are TRBV25-1 and TRBJ2-3; D is perhaps TRBD2 (5 bases). The V end was cut by 3 bases, the J end by 0 bases, with 7 bases between. The CDR3 sequence is 14 residues long. Germline loops: CDR1 MGHDK, CDR2 SYGVNS. The DNA for the CDR3 is TGTGCCAGCAGTGATACTAGTAGCACAGATACGCAGTATTTT. Its protein product is CASSDTSSTDTQYF.

This clonotype has a count of ten or more. V usage is TRBV24-1 and J usage is TRBJ2-1; 8 nucleotides agree with TRBD1. This CDR3 is 16 amino acids long. V lost 1 base, J lost 6 bases, and 7 bases stayed unmatched. Germline assignment: CDR1 KGHDR and CDR2 SFDVKD. The CDR3 DNA reads TGTGCCACCAGTGATTTTCAGGGGGCCAAACCCAATGAGCAGTTCTTC. It encodes CATSDFQGAKPNEQFF.

Ten or more counts support this clonotype. V and J are TRBV6-5 and TRBJ1-5; no definite D call. Germline V gene data show CDR1 as MNHEY and CDR2 as SVGAGI. The CDR3 length is 14 residues. V lost 2 bases, J lost 7 bases, and 12 bases lay in between. CDR3 in DNA: TGTGCCAGCAGTTACGTACGGGGAGGGCAGCCCCAGCATTTT. It translates to CASSYVRGGQPQHF.

This clonotype was seen a few times. The J gene is TRBJ1-1, the V gene TRBV6-1; 7 nucleotides match TRBD1. Germline V CDR1 and CDR2: MNHNS, SASEGT. Trimming removed 6 bases from V and 3 bases from J; junction bases left unmatched: 13. This CDR3 region has 16 residues. In nucleotides, the CDR3 is TGTGCCAGCAGCTCCTTTTTGACAGGGTGGCACACTGAAGCTTTCTTT. This gives the protein CASSSFLTGWHTEAFF.

The chain employs TRBV7-9 and TRBJ1-2; a possible D gene is TRBD1 (6 bases). V lost 3 bases, J lost 6 bases, and 11 bases lay in between. The CDR3 sequence is 13 residues long. Germline CDR1 is SEHNR and CDR2 is FQNEAQ (reference sequence). The CDR3 here is CASSFPKGDGYTF. The CDR3 bases are TGTGCCAGCAGCTTTCCTAAGGGGGATGGCTACACCTTC.

The rearrangement joins TRBV5-1 to TRBJ2-1, with a possible D match to TRBD2 (7 bases). The CDR3 is made up of 16 amino acids. Trimming stripped 0 bases from V and 4 bases from J, with 14 bases between. In germline, CDR1 is SGHRS, CDR2 YFSETQ. Written as DNA, the CDR3 is TGCGCCAGCAGCTTGGAGGGGGGGCGCGGGTACAATGAGCAGTTCTTC. This sequence encodes CASSLEGGRGYNEQFF.